Shown below are 5 T cell receptor beta chains from a single sample sequenced in a study of shared clonotypes between healthy human individuals. Measured with immunoSEQ multiplex PCR; TCRdb has only the in-frame clones, and not every one. The data show 2 million to 3 million clones, roughly 93% seen once. Sequencing was done on a sample of naive CD4+ T cells from PBMCs. The subset was: CD45RA+ positively selected. These receptors were collected from a man aged 18 to 30 in good health. Some clones in this sample may be carry-over from other donors' samples.

The chain employs TRBV5-1 and TRBJ1-1, with D unclear. Germline assignment: CDR1 SGHRS and CDR2 YFSETQ. The CDR3 is made up of 15 amino acids. V was shortened by 4 bases and J by 4 bases, with 17 bases between the two germline ends. For the CDR3, the DNA is TGCGCCAGCAGCAGCGGTGCCCGGGAAACCACTGAAGCTTTCTTT. Translating it yields CASSSGARETTEAFF.

CDR3 region: CASSRTSGLQETQYF. The CDR3 DNA is TGTGCCAGCAGCCGGACTAGCGGGCTCCAAGAGACCCAGTACTTC. This chain joins TRBV7-3 and TRBJ2-5; 11 bases align to TRBD2. Per the germline V gene, CDR1 is SGHTA and CDR2 is FQGTGA. V dropped 5 bases and J dropped 1; count of bases not matched to a gene: 3. The CDR3 spans 15 residues.

This sequence joins TRBV18 and TRBJ1-2; D gene ambiguous. V gave up 2 bases and J gave up 4 bases, with 11 bases separating them. CDR3 length: 14 amino acids. Germline V lookup: CDR1 KGHSH, CDR2 LQKENI. In DNA form, the CDR3 reads TGTGCCAGCTCACCAAGGGATGGTGGCTATGGCTACACCTTC. As protein: CASSPRDGGYGYTF.

V is TRBV5-1 and J is TRBJ2-3, with TRBD1 matching over 8 bases. The CDR3 length is 15 residues. Germline CDR1 and CDR2: SGHRS and YFSETQ. The V and J ends lost 2 bases and 2 bases, in that order; junction bases with no gene match: 4. The CDR3 loop is CASSFGQGITDTQYF. CDR3 DNA: TGCGCCAGCAGCTTCGGACAGGGCATCACAGATACGCAGTATTTT.

V gene TRBV9 combines with J gene TRBJ1-1; the D is unclear. The germline V gene encodes CDR1 SGDLS and CDR2 YYNGEE. Trimming took off 4 bases at V and 1 base at J, with 11 bases between the two ends. The CDR3 contains 14 residues. CDR3 nucleotides: TGTGCCAGCAGCCCCGTCTCTGGGAACACTGAAGCTTTCTTT. Protein: CASSPVSGNTEAFF.